This T cell receptor (beta chain) was recorded in a study of response to subunit inactivated influenza vaccine. General study results and limits: Each seasonal influenza vaccination recruits few new T cells, the authors suggested.

The CDR3 has 16 residues. Germline V gene data show CDR1 as MNHEY and CDR2 as SVGAGI. Trimming stripped 0 bases from V and 5 bases from J, with 13 bases between. This clonotype has a handful of counts. Its antigen is unidentified. TCRdb re-called the RT-PCR reads with MiXCR, one entry per CDR3 protein. The sample includes about 500,000 distinct CDR3 sequences, about 15% of them seen just once. The chain links TRBV6-5 to TRBJ2-2; D uncertain. This receptor was identified in a man between 50 and 75 years old who received an inactivated influenza vaccine. This material consisted of CD4+ T cells sorted from PBMCs, taken less than 30 months after vaccination. CDR3 residues: CASSYSGNSRTGELFF. The CDR3 bases are TGTGCCAGCAGTTACTCGGGGAACTCTCGGACCGGGGAGCTGTTTTTT.